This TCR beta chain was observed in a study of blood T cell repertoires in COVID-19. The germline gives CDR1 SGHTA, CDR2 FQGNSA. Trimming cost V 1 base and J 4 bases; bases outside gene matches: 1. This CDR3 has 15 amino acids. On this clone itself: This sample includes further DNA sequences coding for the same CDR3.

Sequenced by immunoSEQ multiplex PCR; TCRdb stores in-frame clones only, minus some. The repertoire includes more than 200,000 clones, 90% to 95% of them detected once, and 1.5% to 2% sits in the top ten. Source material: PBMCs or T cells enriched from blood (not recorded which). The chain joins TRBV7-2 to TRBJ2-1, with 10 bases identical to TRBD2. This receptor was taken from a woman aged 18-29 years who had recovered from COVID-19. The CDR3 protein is CASSLVAGGYNEQFF. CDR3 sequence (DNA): TGTGCCAGCAGCTTAGTAGCGGGGGGTTACAATGAGCAGTTCTTC.